This T cell receptor (beta chain) was recorded in a study of T cells in Graves' hyperthyroidism and ophthalmopathy. Study results and caveats: Blood also showed most of the thyroid clonotypes that were expanded above 0.001.

For this clonotype: Its target is not known. This may be a read error, as it is one base from a much larger clone.

TCR beta CDR3 regions were amplified from RNA transcripts. The study used the HTBI primer set for a first-round RT-PCR of the TCR CDR3. One entry per CDR3 protein results from TCRdb running MiXCR on the multiplex PCR reads. The sample records 250,000 to 300,000 distinct CDR3 sequences, more than 15% being singletons. V lost 5 bases to trimming and J lost 10 bases, with 18 bases between them. Germline CDR1 reads SEHNR; CDR2 reads FQNEAQ (reference sequence). There are 14 residues in the CDR3. Diagnosing involved the use of clinical symptoms, serum thyroxine and TRAb, thyroid ultrasound and orbital computed tomography. An approximately 10 ml volume of fresh peripheral blood provided the PBMCs.

The specimen was blood. This clonotype was obtained from a woman between 55 and 75 years old with Graves' ophthalmopathy. The V and J genes are TRBV7-9 and TRBJ2-1; TRBD1 is a possible D gene (6 bases). The DNA of the CDR3 is TGTGCCAGCAGCGGGGGCACGAGGTCCTACGAGCAGTTCTTC. As protein: CASSGGTRSYEQFF.